Following are 25 T cell receptor beta chains from one sample sequenced in a study of T cell repertoires in cytomegalovirus infection (dated 2019 in TCRdb). Which antigens these TCRs recognize remains unknown. This sample was sequenced with an Illumina HiSeq 1500. The public reads were quality trimmed at Q25 with fastp and then assembled into clones with MiXCR by TCRdb, keeping productive beta chains. Every entry covers one CDR3 protein and lists the most common genes and DNA from its rows. The sample data list about 700,000 distinct CDR3 sequences, and 30% to 40% of these were observed just once. The top ten constitute roughly 20% of the sample. The sample's treatment or condition label is to be understood as: in vitro stimulation with specific CMV peptide epitopes to enrich CMV-specific T cells. Sequenced here: cultured PBMCs, sampled from culture after CMV antigen stimulation. These receptors all come from a human donor in good health (CMV status not recorded). Some clones in this sample may be carry-over from other donors' samples.

The chain combines TRBV15 with TRBJ1-6; D is unresolved. The CDR3 loop spans 12 amino acids. The germline V gene encodes CDR1 LNHNV and CDR2 YYDKDF (reference sequence). Trimming took 0 bases from V and 10 from J, leaving 4 bases between them. In nucleotides, the CDR3 is TGTGCCACCAGCAGAGATCAGTCACCCCTCCACTTT. It specifies CATSRDQSPLHF.

J is TRBJ1-1 and V is TRBV10-3; 8 nucleotides agree with TRBD1. There are 14 residues in the CDR3. Unmatched junction bases numbered 5, after V lost 5 bases and J lost 3 bases. Germline CDR1 reads ENHRY; CDR2 reads SYGVKD. CDR3 loop: CAISRTGRDTEAFF. The CDR3 nucleotides are TGTGCCATCAGTAGGACAGGGAGGGACACTGAAGCTTTCTTT.

The V gene is TRBV29-1, the J gene TRBJ2-7; perhaps TRBD1 as D (5 bases). This CDR3 region has 13 residues. The germline V and J ends were trimmed by 5 bases and 4 bases, with 15 bases remaining between them. CDR1 and CDR2 (germline): SQVTM, ANQGSEA. CDR3 nucleotides: TGCAGCGTTCCAGGGCAGAGGCCTTACGAGCAGTACTTC. Translating gives CSVPGQRPYEQYF.

This clonotype appeared many times. J is TRBJ2-3 and V is TRBV7-8; 10 bases map to TRBD2. The CDR3 is made up of 15 amino acids. CDR1 and CDR2 (germline): SGHVS, FQNEAQ. Unmatched junction bases numbered 1, after V lost 3 bases and J lost 1 base. Here the CDR3 DNA reads TGTGCCAGCAGCTTCGGACTAGCGGGCACAGATACGCAGTATTTT. Residues: CASSFGLAGTDTQYF.

Comments on this clonotype: At one boundary the junction diverges from the germline segment, which might be a read error. The gene calls are TRBV7-2 and TRBJ1-1; D might be TRBD1 (5 bases). Per germline, CDR1 SGHTA and CDR2 FQGNSA. CDR3 size: 15 residues. Written as DNA, the CDR3 is TGTGCCAGCAACCTAAAGCAGGGTATTGGCACTGAAGCTCTCTTT. Protein: CASNLKQGIGTEALF.

CDR3 region: CASSPGGREVQTYEQYF. The DNA of the CDR3 is TGTGCCAGCAGCCCCGGTGGGCGGGAGGTTCAAACCTACGAGCAGTACTTC. The chain couples TRBV7-9 to TRBJ2-7; 8 positions match TRBD2. V dropped 5 bases and J dropped 2; count of bases not matched to a gene: 14. CDR3 length equals 17 residues. Germline V gene data show CDR1 as SEHNR and CDR2 as FQNEAQ (reference sequence).

This rearrangement joins TRBV6-2 or TRBV6-3 to TRBJ2-1; 8 bases are a match to TRBD2. Looked up from germline, CDR1 is MNHEY and CDR2 is SVGEGT. The CDR3 contains 14 residues. V dropped 4 bases and J dropped 7; count of bases not matched to a gene: 6. In nucleotides, the CDR3 is TGTGCCAGCAGTTTGACGGGAGGGGTGAATGAGCAGTTCTTC. It encodes CASSLTGGVNEQFF.

This clonotype has a handful of counts. The chain has TRBV2 and TRBJ1-5; 7 bases match TRBD1. The CDR3 loop spans 11 amino acids. Germline lookup yields CDR1 SNHLY and CDR2 FYNNEI. V shed 6 bases and J 15 bases; nucleotides not matched to a gene: 8. CDR3 nucleotide sequence: TGTGCCAGCAGGGAGACAGGGCCTGTGCATTTT. Encoded protein: CASRETGPVHF.

Only a few counts were recorded for this clonotype. This chain links TRBV6-8 with TRBJ2-3, with D possibly TRBD2 on 5 matching bases. Germline-derived CDR1 and CDR2 are MNHGY and SAAAGT. The CDR3 is 15 amino acids. V dropped 6 bases and J dropped 3 bases, with 16 bases sitting between them. CDR3 bases: TGTGCCAGCAGCCCCCTTAGCGTCCGGACAGATACGCAGTATTTT. Translated: CASSPLSVRTDTQYF.

This clonotype occurred a few times. The V call is TRBV7-9, the J call TRBJ2-7, with a tentative D call TRBD2 (6 bases). This CDR3 region has 12 residues. V lost 5 bases and J lost 7, with 12 bases in between. From germline, CDR1 is SEHNR and CDR2 FQNEAQ (reference sequence). CDR3 loop: CASSLSGFEQYF. The CDR3 DNA is TGTGCCAGCAGCCTAAGCGGGTTTGAGCAGTACTTC. The full variable domain, in which reference TRBV7-9 and TRBJ2-7 provide the parts outside the CDR3, is DTGVSQNPRHKITKRGQNVTFRCDPISEHNRLYWYRQTLGQGPEFLTYFQNEAQLEKSRLLSDRFSAERPKGSFSTLEIQRTEQGDSAMYLCASSLSGFEQYFGPGTRLTVT.

This clonotype was picked up a small number of times. The rearrangement uses TRBV4-3 and TRBJ2-1; 10 bases agree with TRBD2. Germline lookup yields CDR1 LGHNA and CDR2 YSLEER. The junction had 7 bases not matched to a gene; V was cut back by 4 bases and J by 4 bases. This CDR3 region has 16 residues. The DNA for the CDR3 is TGCGCCAGCAGCCGAGCGGGGACTAGCGCGTACAATGAGCAGTTCTTC. This codes for CASSRAGTSAYNEQFF.

Notes on this clonotype: A read error is likely, as this CDR3 ends without the conserved phenylalanine or tryptophan. The chain recombines TRBV12-3 or TRBV12-4 with TRBJ2-1; D is possibly TRBD2 (5 bases). Trimming cost V 8 bases and J 7 bases, with 15 bases left between them. This CDR3 has 13 residues. CDR3 in DNA: TGTGCCAGCCGGTTCCTCGGGGTAAATGAGCAGTTCTTA. It encodes CASRFLGVNEQFL.

The chain carries TRBV6-2 or TRBV6-3 and TRBJ2-5, with 8 bases lining up with TRBD2. The germline gives CDR1 MNHEY, CDR2 SVGEGT. CDR3 length: 16 amino acids. V trimming: 6 bases; J trimming: 5 bases; junction bases outside the gene matches: 14. The CDR3 DNA reads as TGTGCCAGCAGCTCTCCGGGACTAGGAGACAGGGAGACCCAGTACTTC. This codes for CASSSPGLGDRETQYF.

The chain combines TRBV7-9 with TRBJ2-3; D is possibly TRBD1 or TRBD2 (6 bases each). From germline, CDR1 is SEHNR and CDR2 FQNEAQ (reference sequence). V lost 5 bases to trimming and J lost 6 bases, with 18 bases between them. This CDR3 has 15 amino acids. DNA for the CDR3: TGTGCCAGCAGCCTACTTTCGGGGGCGAGGGATACGCAGTATTTT. It is translated as CASSLLSGARDTQYF.

This clonotype was seen a few times. V and J are TRBV7-6 and TRBJ2-7, with TRBD1 as a possible D gene (6 bases). This CDR3 contains 14 residues. Per the germline V gene, CDR1 is SGHVS and CDR2 is FNYEAQ. The V end lost 5 bases, the J end lost 6 bases, and 17 bases lay between the germline ends. In DNA, the CDR3 is TGTGCCAGCAGCAGGGCAGGGGCCTCGCCCGAGCAGTACTTC. Encoded protein: CASSRAGASPEQYF.

This clonotype has just a few counts. The chain recombines TRBV12-3 or TRBV12-4 with TRBJ1-2; D might be TRBD1 (6 bases). V lost 3 bases to trimming and J lost 4 bases, with 15 bases between them. The length of the CDR3 is 15 residues. CDR3 sequence (DNA): TGTGCCAGCAGTTTTGATATAGGGACATCCTATGGCTACACCTTC. Protein sequence: CASSFDIGTSYGYTF.

The chain carries TRBV7-4 and TRBJ1-5, with D possibly matching TRBD1 (6 bases). This CDR3 has 15 residues. V gave up 2 bases and J gave up 5 bases, with 13 bases separating them. Germline V gene data show CDR1 as SGHVT and CDR2 as SQSDAQ. CDR3 sequence reads: CASSLTAGADQPQHF. CDR3 in DNA: TGTGCCAGCAGCTTAACGGCAGGGGCCGATCAGCCCCAGCATTTT.

This clonotype was detected only a few times. The chain combines TRBV7-8 with TRBJ1-2; no definite D call. The CDR3 extends over 12 amino acids. Trimming left V 4 bases short and J 5 bases short, with 8 bases between. Germline CDR1 reads SGHVS; CDR2 reads FQNEAQ. The CDR3 protein is CASSSAGYGYTF. CDR3 sequence (DNA): TGTGCCAGCAGCTCAGCGGGGTATGGCTACACCTTC.

The chain carries TRBV12-3 or TRBV12-4 and TRBJ1-4; TRBD1 is a possible D gene (6 bases). Trimming shortened V by 6 bases and J by 5 bases, and 13 bases separated the two germline ends. There are 14 residues in the CDR3. This chain's CDR3 is CASRVRGLNEKLFF. In nucleotides, the CDR3 is TGTGCCAGCAGAGTCAGGGGCTTGAATGAAAAACTGTTTTTT.

The rearrangement uses TRBV11-2 and TRBJ2-7; no clear D. The CDR3 is made up of 13 amino acids. Germline V gene data show CDR1 as SGHAT and CDR2 as FQNNGV. The V and J ends lost 0 bases and 2 bases respectively, with 5 bases between them. In DNA, the CDR3 is TGTGCCAGCAGCTTAGATCTAGCCTACGAGCAGTACTTC. Translation: CASSLDLAYEQYF.

The V call is TRBV7-9, the J call TRBJ1-2; TRBD1 is a possible D gene (5 bases). Trimming removed 2 bases at V and 1 base at J, with 23 bases between. Germline loops: CDR1 SEHNR, CDR2 FQNEAQ (reference sequence). The CDR3 contains 19 residues. The CDR3: CASSLKVGWGTRVNYGYTF. CDR3 DNA sequence: TGTGCCAGCAGCTTAAAAGTGGGCTGGGGGACCCGGGTTAACTATGGCTACACCTTC.

This clonotype was observed at least ten times. The chain combines TRBV19 with TRBJ2-7, with a weak D call TRBD1 (5 bases). CDR3 length equals 13 residues. The germline gives CDR1 LNHDA, CDR2 SQIVND (reference sequence). V gave up 3 bases and J gave up 6 bases, with 12 bases separating them. The CDR3 loop reads CASSIAVGAEQYV. The CDR3 DNA follows: TGTGCCAGTAGTATTGCGGTAGGGGCCGAGCAGTACGTC.

The chain joins TRBV27 to TRBJ1-1; possibly TRBD1 for D (5 bases). This CDR3 has 18 residues. Germline-derived CDR1 and CDR2 are MNHEY and SMNVEV (reference sequence). Trimming left V 3 bases short and J 4 bases short, with 24 bases between. The CDR3 coding sequence is TGTGCCAGCAGTTTTGACGGACACAGGATGATGGAAGGCACTGAAGCTTTCTTT. This translates into CASSFDGHRMMEGTEAFF.

The chain joins TRBV7-2 to TRBJ2-3; D gene uncertain. V was cut by 4 bases and J by 4 bases, with 9 bases left in between. The CDR3 totals 13 residues. Germline V gene lookup returns CDR1 SGHTA and CDR2 FQGNSA. The CDR3 region has the DNA TGTGCCAGCAGCTCTCGACGGCCAGATACGCAGTATTTT. Residues: CASSSRRPDTQYF.

This clonotype was picked up many times. This chain links TRBV7-2 with TRBJ2-1, with unresolved D. CDR3 size: 11 residues. Germline V gene lookup returns CDR1 SGHTA and CDR2 FQGNSA. Between the trimmed V and J ends, which lost 5 bases and 2 bases, there was a span of 1 base. CDR3 amino acids: CASSPYNEQFF. The CDR3 DNA follows: TGTGCCAGCAGCCCCTACAATGAGCAGTTCTTC.